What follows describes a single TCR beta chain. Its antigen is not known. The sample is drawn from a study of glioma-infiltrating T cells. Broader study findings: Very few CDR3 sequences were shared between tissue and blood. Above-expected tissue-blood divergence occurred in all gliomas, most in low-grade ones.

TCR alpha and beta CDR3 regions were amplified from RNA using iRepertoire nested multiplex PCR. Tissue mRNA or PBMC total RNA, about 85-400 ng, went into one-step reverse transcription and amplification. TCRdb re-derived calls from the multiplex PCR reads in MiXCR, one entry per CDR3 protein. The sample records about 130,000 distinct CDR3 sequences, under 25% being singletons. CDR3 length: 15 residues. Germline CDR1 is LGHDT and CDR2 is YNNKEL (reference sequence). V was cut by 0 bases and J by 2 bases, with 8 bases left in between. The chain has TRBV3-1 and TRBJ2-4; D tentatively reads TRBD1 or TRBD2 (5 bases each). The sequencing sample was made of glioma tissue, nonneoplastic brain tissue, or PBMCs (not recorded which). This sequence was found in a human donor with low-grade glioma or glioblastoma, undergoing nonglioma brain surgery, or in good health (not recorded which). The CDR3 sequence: CASSQDWGTKNIQYF. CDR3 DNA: TGTGCCAGCAGCCAAGATTGGGGGACCAAAAACATTCAGTACTTC.